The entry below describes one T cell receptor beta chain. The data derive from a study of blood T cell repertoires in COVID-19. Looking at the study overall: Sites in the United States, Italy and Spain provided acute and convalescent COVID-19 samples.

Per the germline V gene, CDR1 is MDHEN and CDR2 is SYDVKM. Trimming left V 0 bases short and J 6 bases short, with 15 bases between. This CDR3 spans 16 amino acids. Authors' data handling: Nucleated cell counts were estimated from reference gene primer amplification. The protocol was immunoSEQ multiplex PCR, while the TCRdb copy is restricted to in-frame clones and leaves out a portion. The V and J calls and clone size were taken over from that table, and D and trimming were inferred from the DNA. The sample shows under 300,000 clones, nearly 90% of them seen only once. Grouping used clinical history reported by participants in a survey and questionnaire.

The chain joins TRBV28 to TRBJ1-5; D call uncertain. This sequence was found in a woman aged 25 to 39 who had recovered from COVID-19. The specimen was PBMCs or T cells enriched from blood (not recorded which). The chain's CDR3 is CASSLWATILSQPQHF. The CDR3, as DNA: TGTGCCAGCAGTTTATGGGCGACAATTTTGAGTCAGCCCCAGCATTTT. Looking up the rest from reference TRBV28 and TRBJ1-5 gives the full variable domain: DVKVTQSSRYLVKRTGEKVFLECVQDMDHENMFWYRQDPGLGLRLIYFSYDVKMKEKGDIPEGYSVSREKKERFSLILESASTNQTSMYLCASSLWATILSQPQHFGDGTRLSIL.